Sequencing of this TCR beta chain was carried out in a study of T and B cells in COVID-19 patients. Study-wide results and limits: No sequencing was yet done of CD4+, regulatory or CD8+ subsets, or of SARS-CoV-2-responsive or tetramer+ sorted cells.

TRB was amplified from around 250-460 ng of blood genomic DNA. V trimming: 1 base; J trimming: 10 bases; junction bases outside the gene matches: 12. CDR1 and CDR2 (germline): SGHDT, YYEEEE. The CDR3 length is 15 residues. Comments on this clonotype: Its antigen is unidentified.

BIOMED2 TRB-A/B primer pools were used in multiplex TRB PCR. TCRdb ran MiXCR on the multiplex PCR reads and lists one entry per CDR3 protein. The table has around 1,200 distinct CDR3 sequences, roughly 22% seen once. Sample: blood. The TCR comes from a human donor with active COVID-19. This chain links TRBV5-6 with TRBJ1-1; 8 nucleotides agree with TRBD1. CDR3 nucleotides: TGTGCCAGCAGCTTGACGGCAGGGGGCGAAGAAGGAGCTTTCTTT. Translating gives CASSLTAGGEEGAFF.